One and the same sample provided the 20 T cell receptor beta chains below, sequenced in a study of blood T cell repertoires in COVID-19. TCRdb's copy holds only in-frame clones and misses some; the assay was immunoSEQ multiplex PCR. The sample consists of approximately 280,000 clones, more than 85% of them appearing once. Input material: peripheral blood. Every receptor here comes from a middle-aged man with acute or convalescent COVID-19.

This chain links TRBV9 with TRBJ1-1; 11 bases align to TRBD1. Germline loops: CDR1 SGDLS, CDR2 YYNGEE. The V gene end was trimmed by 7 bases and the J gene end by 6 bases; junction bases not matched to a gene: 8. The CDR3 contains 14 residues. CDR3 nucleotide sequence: TGTGCCAGCGGCCGGGACAGGGGGTACCCTGAAGCTTTCTTT. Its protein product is CASGRDRGYPEAFF.

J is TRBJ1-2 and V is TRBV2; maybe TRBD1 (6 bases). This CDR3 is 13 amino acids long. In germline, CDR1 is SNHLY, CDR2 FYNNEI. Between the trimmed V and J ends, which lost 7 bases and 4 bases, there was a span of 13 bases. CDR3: CASNWGHGYGYTF. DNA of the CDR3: TGTGCCAGCAACTGGGGGCACGGCTATGGCTACACCTTC.

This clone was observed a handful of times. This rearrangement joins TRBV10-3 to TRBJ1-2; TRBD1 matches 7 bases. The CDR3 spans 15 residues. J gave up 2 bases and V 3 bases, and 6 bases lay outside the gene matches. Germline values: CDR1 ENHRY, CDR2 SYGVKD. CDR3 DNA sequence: TGTGCCATCAGTGAAGGGGGCAGCGTAAACTATGGCTACACCTTC. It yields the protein CAISEGGSVNYGYTF.

The CDR3 loop reads CSATGTEQYF. CDR3 in DNA: TGCAGTGCCACAGGGACCGAGCAGTACTTC. This rearrangement joins TRBV20-1 to TRBJ2-7; a possible D gene is TRBD1 (6 bases). Germline V gene lookup returns CDR1 DFQATT and CDR2 SNEGSKA (reference sequence). V was trimmed by 6 bases and J by 6 bases, leaving 9 bases between them. CDR3 length: 10 residues.

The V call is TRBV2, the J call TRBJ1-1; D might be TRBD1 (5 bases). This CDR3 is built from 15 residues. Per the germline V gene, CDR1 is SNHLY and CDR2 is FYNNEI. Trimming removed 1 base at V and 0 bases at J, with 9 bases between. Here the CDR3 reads CASSEERGLNTEAFF. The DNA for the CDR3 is TGTGCCAGCAGTGAAGAAAGGGGATTGAACACTGAAGCTTTCTTT.

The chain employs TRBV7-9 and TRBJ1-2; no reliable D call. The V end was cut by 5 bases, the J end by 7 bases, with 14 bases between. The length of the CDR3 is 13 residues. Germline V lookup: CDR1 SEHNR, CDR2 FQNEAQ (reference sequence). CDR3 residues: CASSKLEYSGYTF. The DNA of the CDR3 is TGTGCCAGCAGCAAGCTTGAATACAGTGGCTACACCTTC.

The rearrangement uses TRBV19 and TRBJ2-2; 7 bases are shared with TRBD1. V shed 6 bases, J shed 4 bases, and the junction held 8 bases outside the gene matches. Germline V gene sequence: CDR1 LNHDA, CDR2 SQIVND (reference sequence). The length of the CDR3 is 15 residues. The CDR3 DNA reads TGTGCCAGTAGCTCGACAGGGTTTAGCACCGGGGAGCTGTTTTTT. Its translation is CASSSTGFSTGELFF. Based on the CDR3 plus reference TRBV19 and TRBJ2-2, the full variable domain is DGGITQSPKYLFRKEGQNVTLSCEQNLNHDAMYWYRQDPGQGLRLIYYSQIVNDFQKGDIAEGYSVSREKKESFPLTVTSAQKNPTAFYLCASSSTGFSTGELFFGEGSRLTVL.

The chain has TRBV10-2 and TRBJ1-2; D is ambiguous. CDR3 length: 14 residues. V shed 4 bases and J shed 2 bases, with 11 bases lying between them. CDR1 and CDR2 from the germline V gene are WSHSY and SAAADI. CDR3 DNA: TGCGCCAGCAGTGTCTCGACTCTAAACTATGGCTACACCTTC. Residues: CASSVSTLNYGYTF.

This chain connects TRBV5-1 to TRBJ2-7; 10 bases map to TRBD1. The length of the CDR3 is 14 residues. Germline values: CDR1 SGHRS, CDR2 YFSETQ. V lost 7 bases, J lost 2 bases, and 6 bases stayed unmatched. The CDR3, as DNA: TGCGCCAGCTCCTCCGGGACAGGGGCCTACGAGCAGTACTTC. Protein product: CASSSGTGAYEQYF.

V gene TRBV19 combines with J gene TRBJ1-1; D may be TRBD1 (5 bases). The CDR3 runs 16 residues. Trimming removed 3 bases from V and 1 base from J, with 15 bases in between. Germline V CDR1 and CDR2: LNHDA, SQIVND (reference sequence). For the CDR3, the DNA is TGTGCCAGTAGTATGTGGGGGGGACGGTCGAACACTGAAGCTTTCTTT. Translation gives CASSMWGGRSNTEAFF.

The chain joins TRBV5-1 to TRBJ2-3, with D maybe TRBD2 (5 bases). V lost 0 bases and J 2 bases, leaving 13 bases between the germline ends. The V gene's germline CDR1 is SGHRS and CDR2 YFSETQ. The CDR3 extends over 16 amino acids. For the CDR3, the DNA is TGCGCCAGCAGCTTGGCGGTAGCGCGGTTCACAGATACGCAGTATTTT. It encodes CASSLAVARFTDTQYF.

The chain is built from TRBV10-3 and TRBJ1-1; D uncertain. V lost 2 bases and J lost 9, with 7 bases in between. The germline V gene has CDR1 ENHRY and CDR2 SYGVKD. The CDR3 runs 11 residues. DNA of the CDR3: TGTGCCATCAGTGAGACAGCACAAGCTTTCTTT. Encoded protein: CAISETAQAFF.

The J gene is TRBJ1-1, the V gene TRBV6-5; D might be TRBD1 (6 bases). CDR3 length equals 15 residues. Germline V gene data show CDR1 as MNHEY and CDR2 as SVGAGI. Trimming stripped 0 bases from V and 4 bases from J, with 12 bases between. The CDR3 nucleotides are TGTGCCAGCAGTTACTCGGTCCAGGGGATCACTGAAGCTTTCTTT. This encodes CASSYSVQGITEAFF.

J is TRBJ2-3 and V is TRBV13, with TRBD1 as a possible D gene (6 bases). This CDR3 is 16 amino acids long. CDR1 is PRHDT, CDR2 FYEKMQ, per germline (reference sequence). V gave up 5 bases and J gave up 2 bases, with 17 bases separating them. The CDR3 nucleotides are TGTGCCAGCAGCCCTAACGGAGACAGGTACACAGATACGCAGTATTTT. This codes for CASSPNGDRYTDTQYF. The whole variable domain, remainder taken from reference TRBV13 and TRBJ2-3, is AAGVIQSPRHLIKEKRETATLKCYPIPRHDTVYWYQQGPGQDPQFLISFYEKMQSDKGSIPDRFSAQQFSDYHSELNMSSLELGDSALYFCASSPNGDRYTDTQYFGPGTRLTVL.

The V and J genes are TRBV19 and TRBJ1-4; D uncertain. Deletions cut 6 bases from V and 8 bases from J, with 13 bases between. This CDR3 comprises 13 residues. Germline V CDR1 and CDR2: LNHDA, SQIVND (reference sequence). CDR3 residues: CASRGQSEEKLFF. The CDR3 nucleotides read TGTGCCAGTAGAGGTCAGTCGGAGGAAAAACTGTTTTTT.

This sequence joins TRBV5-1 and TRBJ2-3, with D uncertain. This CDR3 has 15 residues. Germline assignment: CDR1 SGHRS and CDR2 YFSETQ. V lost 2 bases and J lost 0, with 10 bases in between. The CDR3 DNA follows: TGCGCCAGCAGCTTATTTACAGATAGCACAGATACGCAGTATTTT. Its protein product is CASSLFTDSTDTQYF. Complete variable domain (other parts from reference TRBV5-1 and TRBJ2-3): KAGVTQTPRYLIKTRGQQVTLSCSPISGHRSVSWYQQTPGQGLQFLFEYFSETQRNKGNFPGRFSGRQFSNSRSEMNVSTLELGDSALYLCASSLFTDSTDTQYFGPGTRLTVL.

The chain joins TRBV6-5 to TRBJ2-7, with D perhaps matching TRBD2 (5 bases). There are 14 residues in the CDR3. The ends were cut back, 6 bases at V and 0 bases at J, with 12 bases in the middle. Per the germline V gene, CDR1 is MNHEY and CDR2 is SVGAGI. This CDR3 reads CASRPGLDSYEQYF. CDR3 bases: TGTGCCAGCAGACCGGGATTAGACTCCTACGAGCAGTACTTC.

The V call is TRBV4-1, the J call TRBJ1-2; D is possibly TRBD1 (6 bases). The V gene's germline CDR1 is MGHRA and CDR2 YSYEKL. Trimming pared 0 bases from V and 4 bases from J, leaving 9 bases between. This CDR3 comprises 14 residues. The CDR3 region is CASSQEDRFYGYTF. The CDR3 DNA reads TGCGCCAGCAGCCAAGAGGACAGATTCTATGGCTACACCTTC.

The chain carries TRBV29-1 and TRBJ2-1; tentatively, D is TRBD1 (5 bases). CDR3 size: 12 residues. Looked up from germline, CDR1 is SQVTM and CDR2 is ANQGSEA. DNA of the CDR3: TGCACCTCCAGTCCAGGGTCACCTGAGCAGTTCTTC. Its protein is CTSSPGSPEQFF.

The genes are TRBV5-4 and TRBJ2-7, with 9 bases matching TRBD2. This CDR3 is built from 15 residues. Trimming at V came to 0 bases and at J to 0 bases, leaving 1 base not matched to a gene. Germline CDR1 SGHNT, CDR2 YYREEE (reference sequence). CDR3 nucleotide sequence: TGTGCCAGCAGCTTGGGACTAGCGGACTCCTACGAGCAGTACTTC. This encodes CASSLGLADSYEQYF.